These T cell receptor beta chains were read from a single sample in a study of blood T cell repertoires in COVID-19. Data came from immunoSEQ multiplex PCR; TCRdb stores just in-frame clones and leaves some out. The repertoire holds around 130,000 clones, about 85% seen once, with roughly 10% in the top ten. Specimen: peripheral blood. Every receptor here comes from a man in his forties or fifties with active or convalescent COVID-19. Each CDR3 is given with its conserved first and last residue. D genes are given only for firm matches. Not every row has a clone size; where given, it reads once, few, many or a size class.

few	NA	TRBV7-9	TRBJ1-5	CASSLGTQPQHF	TGTGCCAGCAGCTTAGGGACACAGCCCCAGCATTTT
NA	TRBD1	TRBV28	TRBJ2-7	CASTRDRDYDEQYF	TGTGCCAGCACCCGGGACAGGGATTATGACGAGCAGTACTTC
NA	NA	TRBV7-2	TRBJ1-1	CASSSQGVNTEAFF	TGTGCCAGCAGCTCCCAGGGTGTGAACACTGAAGCTTTCTTT
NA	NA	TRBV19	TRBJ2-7	CASRGQFYEQYF	TGTGCCAGTCGCGGACAGTTCTACGAGCAGTACTTC
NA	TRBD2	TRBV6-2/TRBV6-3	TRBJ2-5	CASSSKGTSGGAPRETQYF	TGTGCCAGCAGTTCGAAAGGGACTAGCGGGGGGGCTCCTAGAGAGACCCAGTACTTC
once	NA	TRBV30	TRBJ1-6	CAWIAHSGNSPLHF	TGTGCCTGGATTGCGCACTCAGGGAACTCACCCCTCCACTTT
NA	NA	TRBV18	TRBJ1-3	CASSPLRDTFSGNTIYF	TGTGCCAGCTCACCACTCCGGGACACCTTCTCTGGAAACACCATATATTTT
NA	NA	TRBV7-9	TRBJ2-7	CASRASGGSIEQYF	TGTGCCAGCAGGGCCTCAGGAGGATCTATCGAGCAGTACTTC
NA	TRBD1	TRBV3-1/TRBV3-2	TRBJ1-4	CASSQIQGAGEKLFF	TGTGCCAGCAGCCAAATACAGGGGGCGGGCGAAAAACTGTTTTTT
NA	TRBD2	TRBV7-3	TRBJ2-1	CASSSPLAGGASYNEQFF	TGTGCCAGCAGCTCTCCGCTAGCGGGGGGCGCCTCCTACAATGAGCAGTTCTTC
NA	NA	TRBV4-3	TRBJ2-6	CASSSRQGQSQYSGANVLTF	TGCGCCAGCAGCTCCCGGCAGGGGCAATCCCAATACTCTGGGGCCAACGTCCTGACTTTC
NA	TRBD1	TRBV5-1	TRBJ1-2	CASSPKQGRGYTF	TGCGCCAGCAGCCCCAAACAGGGGAGAGGCTACACCTTC
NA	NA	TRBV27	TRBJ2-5	CASSLLRDNGDQETQYF	TGTGCCAGCAGTTTATTAAGGGACAACGGGGACCAAGAGACCCAGTACTTC
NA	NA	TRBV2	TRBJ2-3	CASSQMAGLSDTQYF	TGTGCCAGCAGTCAGATGGCGGGGTTATCAGATACGCAGTATTTT
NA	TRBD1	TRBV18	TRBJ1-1	CASSLSRPRQGRSTEAFF	TGTGCCAGCTCACTCTCTCGGCCGAGACAGGGTCGTAGCACTGAAGCTTTCTTT
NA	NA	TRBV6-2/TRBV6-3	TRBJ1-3	CASSYRWSVSGNTIYF	TGTGCCAGCAGTTACCGGTGGAGTGTCTCTGGAAACACCATATATTTT
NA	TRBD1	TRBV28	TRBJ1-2	CASSLERDRGSGYTF	TGTGCCAGCAGTTTAGAGCGGGACAGGGGCTCCGGCTACACCTTC
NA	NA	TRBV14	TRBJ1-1	CASSQEVGAWTEAFF	TGTGCCAGCAGCCAAGAGGTGGGGGCATGGACTGAAGCTTTCTTT
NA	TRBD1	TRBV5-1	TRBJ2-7	CASSSTGGGEQYF	TGCGCCAGCAGCTCAACAGGGGGCGGCGAGCAGTACTTC
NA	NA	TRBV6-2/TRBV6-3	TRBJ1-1	CASSYNRDPEAFF	TGTGCCAGCAGTTACAACAGGGACCCTGAAGCTTTCTTT
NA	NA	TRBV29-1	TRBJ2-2	CSVGQNRESGWDTGELFF	TGCAGCGTTGGTCAAAACAGGGAGTCGGGATGGGACACCGGGGAGCTGTTTTTT
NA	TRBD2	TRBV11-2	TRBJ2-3	CASSWTGTSGGRVADTQYF	TGTGCCAGCAGCTGGACCGGGACTAGCGGGGGCAGAGTAGCGGATACGCAGTATTTT
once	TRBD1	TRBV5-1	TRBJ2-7	CASSVTGEYEQYF	TGCGCCAGCAGCGTGACAGGGGAGTACGAGCAGTACTTC
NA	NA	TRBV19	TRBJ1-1	CASSIPSMNTEAFF	TGTGCCAGTAGTATCCCGAGTATGAACACTGAAGCTTTCTTT
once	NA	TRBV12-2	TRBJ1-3	CASRLVGGPCSGNTIYF	TGTGCAAGTCGCTTAGTTGGGGGCCCCTGCTCTGGAAACACCATATATTTT